A selection of T cell receptor beta chains follows, all from one sample in a study of blood T cell repertoires in COVID-19. Here immunoSEQ multiplex PCR was the method, and the copy in TCRdb shows in-frame clones only, minus some. In the table there are roughly 120,000 clones, 70% to 85% of which are singletons. Sequencing was done on a sample of peripheral blood. The receptors come from a man in his fifties or sixties with acute or convalescent COVID-19. Both conserved end residues are part of each CDR3. D genes are given only for firm matches. Some rows have no size entry. The others give once, few or many, or a class for an expanded clone.

TRBD1,TRBV7-6,NA,TRBJ2-1,TGTGCCAGCAGCTTAGATACAGGGGGCATCGACAATGAGCAGTTCTTC,CASSLDTGGIDNEQFF
NA,TRBV5-5,NA,TRBJ1-2,TGTGCCAGCAGCTTGGCCTATGATTCGGTCAGGAATAGTGGGGGCTACACCTTC,CASSLAYDSVRNSGGYTF
NA,TRBV19,NA,TRBJ1-5,TGTGCCAGTAGTATAGTCGCAGGGGTCGGCAATCAGCCCCAGCATTTT,CASSIVAGVGNQPQHF
NA,TRBV28,once,TRBJ1-3,TGTGCCAGCCCAGGGCCCTACTCCTCTGGAAACACCATATATTTT,CASPGPYSSGNTIYF
NA,TRBV29-1,NA,TRBJ2-2,TGCAGCGTTGATACATTATACACCGGGGAGCTGTTTTTT,CSVDTLYTGELFF
NA,TRBV6-5,NA,TRBJ1-5,TGTGCCAGCAGTACCCGGACAGGCAATCAGCCCCAGCATTTT,CASSTRTGNQPQHF
NA,TRBV18,NA,TRBJ2-3,TGTGCCAGCTCACTCCTGGCGGGGGCGCTTTCGGGCACAGATACGCAGTATTTT,CASSLLAGALSGTDTQYF
TRBD2,TRBV29-1,NA,TRBJ2-7,TGCAGCGTCCTTAGCGGGAGTATTTACGAGCAGTACTTC,CSVLSGSIYEQYF
NA,TRBV19,NA,TRBJ2-4,TGTGCCAGCCCGGGGTCTCGATGGGCCAAAAACATTCAGTACTTC,CASPGSRWAKNIQYF
NA,TRBV6-5,NA,TRBJ1-4,TGTGCCAGCAGTTTGGGACTGAGATTTAATGAAAAACTGTTTTTT,CASSLGLRFNEKLFF
NA,TRBV4-1,NA,TRBJ2-5,TGCGCCAGCAGCCAAGTTTCAGTCCTCAGGGCCCAGTACTTC,CASSQVSVLRAQYF
TRBD2,TRBV7-3,NA,TRBJ2-5,TGTGCCAGCAGCCCTAGCGGGAGGAGCGAGACCCAGTACTTC,CASSPSGRSETQYF
TRBD1,TRBV11-1,NA,TRBJ2-5,TGTGCCAGCAGCAGGGACAGGGTGGAGACCCAGTACTTC,CASSRDRVETQYF
TRBD1,TRBV13,few,TRBJ1-2,TGTGCCAGCAGCCCGCCGGGACAGGCCTATGGCTACACCTTC,CASSPPGQAYGYTF
NA,TRBV5-1,NA,TRBJ2-7,TGCGCCAGCAACCGGGGAGGGGGTTACGAGCAGTACTTC,CASNRGGGYEQYF
NA,TRBV11-2,NA,TRBJ2-7,TGTGCCAGCAGCTTAGATCTCGGGCTAAGGGGCTACGAGCAGTACTTC,CASSLDLGLRGYEQYF
NA,TRBV6-1,NA,TRBJ2-2,TGTGCCAGCAGTGGGAGGGACTTGCAGGTGTACGCCGGGGAGCTGTTTTTT,CASSGRDLQVYAGELFF
NA,TRBV13,NA,TRBJ1-2,TGTGCCAGCAGCTTAGGGGAGTCTTTCTATGGCTACACCTTC,CASSLGESFYGYTF
TRBD1,TRBV19,NA,TRBJ1-2,TGTGCCAGTAGTACTGGCCCACAGGGGACGGGCTATGGCTACACCTTC,CASSTGPQGTGYGYTF
NA,TRBV7-9,few,TRBJ2-3,TGTGCCAGCAGCGACAGTCCTAGCACAGATACGCAGTATTTT,CASSDSPSTDTQYF
TRBD1,TRBV18,NA,TRBJ1-3,TGTGCCAGCTCACCAACAGGGGATTCTGGAAACACCATATATTTT,CASSPTGDSGNTIYF
NA,TRBV5-5,once,TRBJ2-7,TGTGCCAGCAGCTTGGGACGGAGGTACGAGCAGTACTTC,CASSLGRRYEQYF
NA,TRBV28,few,TRBJ1-4,TGTGCCAGCAGTTTTGTTATGGACAGAAGGCCAACTAATGAAAAACTGTTTTTT,CASSFVMDRRPTNEKLFF
NA,TRBV9,NA,TRBJ2-1,TGTGCCAGCAGCGTCCAAGTGACACAGGGCAATGAGCAGTTCTTC,CASSVQVTQGNEQFF
NA,TRBV10-3,once,TRBJ1-1,TGTGCCATCAGTGACGACAGACGACCCGAAGCTTTCTTT,CAISDDRRPEAFF
TRBD2,TRBV3-1/TRBV3-2,NA,TRBJ2-7,TGTGCCAGCAGCCAAAAACGAGGGACTAGCTCCTACGAGCAGTACTTC,CASSQKRGTSSYEQYF
NA,TRBV3-1/TRBV3-2,NA,TRBJ1-4,TGTGCCAGCAGCCTTTACGATGCTAGGGAAAAACTGTTTTTT,CASSLYDAREKLFF
NA,TRBV11-2,NA,TRBJ2-7,TGTGCCAGCAGCACCCGGGACTGGCCCTACGAGCAGTACTTC,CASSTRDWPYEQYF
NA,TRBV18,NA,TRBJ1-3,TGTGCCAGCTCACCGTGGCAGGGCGAAGGAAACACCATATATTTT,CASSPWQGEGNTIYF
NA,TRBV4-1,NA,TRBJ1-2,TGCGCCAGCAGCCAAGCAGGTCACGCTATCTATGGCTACACCTTC,CASSQAGHAIYGYTF
TRBD1,TRBV10-1,NA,TRBJ1-4,TGCGCCAGCAGCCCCGGACAGGGGGCATGTTCAGGTAATGAAAAACTGTTTTTT,CASSPGQGACSGNEKLFF
NA,TRBV19,NA,TRBJ1-3,TGTGCCAGTACCAACACCTTCTCTGGAAACACCATATATTTT,CASTNTFSGNTIYF
TRBD1,TRBV28,NA,TRBJ2-7,TGTGCCAGCAGGGCAGGGGGCATCTACGAGCAGTACTTC,CASRAGGIYEQYF
TRBD1,TRBV2,NA,TRBJ1-4,TGTGCCAGCATCTCAGGGGGTTTGGGGGAAAAACTGTTTTTT,CASISGGLGEKLFF
NA,TRBV5-4,once,TRBJ1-2,TGTGCCAGCAGCTTGGAGGGACATAACTATGGCTACACCTTC,CASSLEGHNYGYTF
TRBD2,TRBV25-1,once,TRBJ2-5,TGTGCCTGCAGGGCTAGCGGGCAAGAGACCCAGTACTTC,CACRASGQETQYF
NA,TRBV28,NA,TRBJ2-7,TGTGCCAGCAGTCCCCACAGGGCCCAGTCCTACGAGCAGTACTTC,CASSPHRAQSYEQYF
TRBD1,TRBV6-6,NA,TRBJ1-5,TGTGCCAGCAGTTCCGGGACAGAGGGTCAGCCCCAGCATTTT,CASSSGTEGQPQHF
TRBD1,TRBV6-5,NA,TRBJ1-1,TGTGCCAGCATTACCGGGACAGGGGACACTGAAGCTTTCTTT,CASITGTGDTEAFF
TRBD1,TRBV10-3,NA,TRBJ2-2,TGTGCCATCACCCCGGGACAGGGGTACACCGGGGAGCTGTTTTTT,CAITPGQGYTGELFF
TRBD2,TRBV5-1,few,TRBJ2-1,TGCGCCAGCAGCTTAATGTTAGCGGGAGGTACGAATGAGCAGTTCTTC,CASSLMLAGGTNEQFF
NA,TRBV6-6,NA,TRBJ2-1,TGTGCCAGCATAGGGGCCCAAAAATTTGGGCAGTTCTTC,CASIGAQKFGQFF
TRBD1,TRBV5-1,NA,TRBJ1-1,TGCGCCAGCAGCGAAAAGGGACAGTGGGAGACTGAAGCTTTCTTT,CASSEKGQWETEAFF
NA,TRBV5-1,few,TRBJ2-7,TGCGCCAGCAGCTCCGGCGGAGGCTACGAGCAGTACTTC,CASSSGGGYEQYF
TRBD1,TRBV19,NA,TRBJ2-1,TGTGCCAGTAGTACCATTGGACAGGGTTTCGGCTACAATGAGCAGTTCTTC,CASSTIGQGFGYNEQFF
NA,TRBV2,NA,TRBJ2-1,TGTGCCAGCAGGAGCTCGTCCTACAATGAGCAGTTCTTC,CASRSSSYNEQFF
TRBD1,TRBV2,NA,TRBJ2-7,TGTGCCAGCAGAGGGACAGGGAGCGAGCAGTACTTC,CASRGTGSEQYF
TRBD2,TRBV2,NA,TRBJ2-5,TGTGCCAGCAGTGACAGACTAGCGGGAGGGGGGGAGACCCAGTACTTC,CASSDRLAGGGETQYF
NA,TRBV5-5,NA,TRBJ1-1,TGTGCCAGCAGCTTGATCGGGGGGAGCGAAGCTTTCTTT,CASSLIGGSEAFF
NA,TRBV5-1,once,TRBJ2-1,TGCGCCAGCAGCTTGCATAGCGAGAGCTCCTACAATGAGCAGTTCTTC,CASSLHSESSYNEQFF